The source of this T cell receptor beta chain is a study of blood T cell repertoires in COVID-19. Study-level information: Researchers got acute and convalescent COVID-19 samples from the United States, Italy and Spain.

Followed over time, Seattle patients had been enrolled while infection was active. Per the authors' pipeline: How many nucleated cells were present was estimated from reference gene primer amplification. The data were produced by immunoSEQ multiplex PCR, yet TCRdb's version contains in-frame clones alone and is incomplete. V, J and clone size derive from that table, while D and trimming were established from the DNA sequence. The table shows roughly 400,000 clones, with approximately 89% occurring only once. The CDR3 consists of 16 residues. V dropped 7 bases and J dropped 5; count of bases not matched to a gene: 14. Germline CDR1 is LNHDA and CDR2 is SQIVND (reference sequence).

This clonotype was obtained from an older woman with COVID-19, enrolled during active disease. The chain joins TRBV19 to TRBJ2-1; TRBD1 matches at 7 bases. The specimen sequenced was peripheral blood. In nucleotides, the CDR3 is TGTGCCAGTATGGATGGGGGACAGCGAAGGCACAATGAGCAGTTCTTC. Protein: CASMDGGQRRHNEQFF.